This TCR beta chain was recovered during a study of OX40 agonist ivuxolimab in advanced cancers. Across the whole study: Ivuxolimab doses were 0.01, 0.1, 0.3, 1.5, 3 or 10 mg/kg every 2 weeks. Study-wide points: Among the least clonally expanded were partial responders at 0.1-3.0 mg/kg.

Assay: immunoSEQ multiplex PCR; the TCRdb copy retains only in-frame clones and omits some. Here the sample spans about 150,000 clones, 85% to 95% being singletons. A note on this clone: Antigen specificity is unknown.

The clonotype originates from an adult with an advanced solid tumor such as melanoma, head and neck, liver or kidney cancer. The sample consisted of CD4+ or CD8+ T cells sorted from blood, taken in a trial of the OX40 agonist ivuxolimab.

The CDR3 is CSVGTFSGNTIYF. CDR3 nucleotide sequence: TGCAGCGTTGGGACCTTCTCTGGAAACACCATATATTTT. The chain carries TRBV29-1 and TRBJ1-3; D remains unclear. Trimming stripped 4 bases from V and 0 bases from J, with 7 bases between. In germline, CDR1 is SQVTM, CDR2 ANQGSEA. The CDR3 loop spans 13 amino acids. The entire variable domain, with the rest obtained from reference TRBV29-1 and TRBJ1-3, is as follows: SAVISQKPSRDICQRGTSLTIQCQVDSQVTMMFWYRQQPGQSLTLIATANQGSEATYESGFVIDKFPISRPNLTFSTLTVSNMSPEDSSIYLCSVGTFSGNTIYFGEGSWLTVV.